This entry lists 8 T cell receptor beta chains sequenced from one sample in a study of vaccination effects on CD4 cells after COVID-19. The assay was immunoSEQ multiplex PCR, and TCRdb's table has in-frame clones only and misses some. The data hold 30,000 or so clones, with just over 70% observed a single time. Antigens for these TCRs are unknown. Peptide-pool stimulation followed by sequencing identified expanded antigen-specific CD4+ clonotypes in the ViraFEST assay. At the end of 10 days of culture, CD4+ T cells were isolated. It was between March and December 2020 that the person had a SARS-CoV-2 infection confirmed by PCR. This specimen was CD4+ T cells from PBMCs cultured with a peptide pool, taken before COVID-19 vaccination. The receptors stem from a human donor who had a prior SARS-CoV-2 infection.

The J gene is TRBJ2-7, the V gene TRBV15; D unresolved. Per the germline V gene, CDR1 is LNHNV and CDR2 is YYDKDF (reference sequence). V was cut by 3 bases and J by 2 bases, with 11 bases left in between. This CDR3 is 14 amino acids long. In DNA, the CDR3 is TGTGCCACCAGCAGGATGACACTTACCTACGAGCAGTACTTC. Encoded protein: CATSRMTLTYEQYF.

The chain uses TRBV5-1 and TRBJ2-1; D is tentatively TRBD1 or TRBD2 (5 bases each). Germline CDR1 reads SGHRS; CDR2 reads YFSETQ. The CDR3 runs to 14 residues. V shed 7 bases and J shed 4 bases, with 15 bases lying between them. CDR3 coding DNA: TGCGCCAGCGGGGGTGACAGAAATTACAATGAGCAGTTCTTC. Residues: CASGGDRNYNEQFF. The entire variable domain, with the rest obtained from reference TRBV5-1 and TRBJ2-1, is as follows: KAGVTQTPRYLIKTRGQQVTLSCSPISGHRSVSWYQQTPGQGLQFLFEYFSETQRNKGNFPGRFSGRQFSNSRSEMNVSTLELGDSALYLCASGGDRNYNEQFFGPGTRLTVL.

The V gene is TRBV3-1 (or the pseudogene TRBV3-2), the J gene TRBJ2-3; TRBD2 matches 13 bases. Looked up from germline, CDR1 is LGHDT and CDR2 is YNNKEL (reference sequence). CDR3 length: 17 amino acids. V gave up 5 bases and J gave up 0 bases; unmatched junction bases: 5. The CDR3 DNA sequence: TGTGCCAGCAGCAAGACTAGCGGGGGGTCGAGCACAGATACGCAGTATTTT. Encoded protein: CASSKTSGGSSTDTQYF.

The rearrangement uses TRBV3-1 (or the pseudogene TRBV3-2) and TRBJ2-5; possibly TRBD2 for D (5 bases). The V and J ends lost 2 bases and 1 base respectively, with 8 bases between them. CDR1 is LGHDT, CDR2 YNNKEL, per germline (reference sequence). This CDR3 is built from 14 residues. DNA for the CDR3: TGTGCCAGCAGCCAATTCCTAGCCCAAGAGACCCAGTACTTC. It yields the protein CASSQFLAQETQYF.

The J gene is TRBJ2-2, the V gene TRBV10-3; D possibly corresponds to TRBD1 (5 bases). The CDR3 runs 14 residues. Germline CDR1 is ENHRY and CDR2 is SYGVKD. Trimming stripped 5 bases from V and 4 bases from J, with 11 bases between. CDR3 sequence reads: CAISLQVGTGELFF. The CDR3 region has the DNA TGTGCCATCAGTCTACAGGTCGGCACCGGGGAGCTGTTTTTT.

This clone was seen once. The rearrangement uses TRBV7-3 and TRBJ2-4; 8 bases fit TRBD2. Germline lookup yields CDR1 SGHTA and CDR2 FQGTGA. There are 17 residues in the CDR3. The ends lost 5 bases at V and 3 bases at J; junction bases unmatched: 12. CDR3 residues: CASSPLFRGGDKNIQYF. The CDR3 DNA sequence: TGTGCCAGCAGCCCCCTCTTTCGGGGGGGGGACAAAAACATTCAGTACTTC.

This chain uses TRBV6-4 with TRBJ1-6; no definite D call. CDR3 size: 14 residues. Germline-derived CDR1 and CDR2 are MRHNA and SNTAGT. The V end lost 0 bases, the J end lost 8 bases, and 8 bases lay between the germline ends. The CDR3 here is CASSDSLADSPLHF. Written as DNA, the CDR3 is TGTGCCAGCAGTGACTCGTTAGCGGATTCACCCCTCCACTTT.

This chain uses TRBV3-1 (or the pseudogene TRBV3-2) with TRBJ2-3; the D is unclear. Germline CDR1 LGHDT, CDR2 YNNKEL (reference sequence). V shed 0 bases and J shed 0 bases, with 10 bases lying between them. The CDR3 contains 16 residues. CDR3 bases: TGTGCCAGCAGCCAAGATTCCGGCTCTAGCACAGATACGCAGTATTTT. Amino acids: CASSQDSGSSTDTQYF.